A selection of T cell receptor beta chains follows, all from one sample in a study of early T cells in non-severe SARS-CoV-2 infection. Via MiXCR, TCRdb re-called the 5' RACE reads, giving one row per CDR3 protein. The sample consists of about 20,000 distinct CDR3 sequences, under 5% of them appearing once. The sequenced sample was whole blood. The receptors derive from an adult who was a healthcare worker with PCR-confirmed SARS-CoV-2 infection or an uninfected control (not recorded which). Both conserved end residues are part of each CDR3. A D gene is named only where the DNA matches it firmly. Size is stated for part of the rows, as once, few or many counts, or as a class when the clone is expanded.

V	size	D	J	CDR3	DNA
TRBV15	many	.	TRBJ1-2	CATSRDPTNYGYTF	TGTGCCACCAGCAGAGACCCGACTAACTATGGCTACACCTTC
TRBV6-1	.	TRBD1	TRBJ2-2	CASSESTGDTGELFF	TGTGCCAGCAGTGAATCCACAGGGGACACCGGGGAGCTGTTTTTT
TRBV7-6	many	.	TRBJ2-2	CASSKTGLHTGELFF	TGTGCCAGCAGCAAGACGGGACTCCACACCGGGGAGCTGTTTTTT
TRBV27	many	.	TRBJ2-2	CASSLDSRVFGELFF	TGTGCCAGCAGTTTGGACAGCCGAGTGTTCGGGGAGCTGTTTTTT
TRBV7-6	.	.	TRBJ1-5	CASSSAPGQPQHF	TGTGCCAGCAGCTCGGCCCCGGGGCAGCCCCAGCATTTT
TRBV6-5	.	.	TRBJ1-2	CASSYGGRVYGYTF	TGTGCCAGCAGTTACGGTGGCAGGGTCTATGGCTACACCTTC
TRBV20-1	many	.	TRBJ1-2	CSARDPGTLQSYTF	TGCAGTGCTAGAGATCCAGGGACCCTCCAAAGCTACACCTTC
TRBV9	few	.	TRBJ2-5	CASSSRGGAQETQYF	TGTGCCAGCAGCTCCCGAGGGGGGGCACAAGAGACCCAGTACTTC
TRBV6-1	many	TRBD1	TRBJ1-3	CASGDRSSGNTIYF	TGTGCCAGCGGGGACAGGAGCTCTGGAAACACCATATATTTT
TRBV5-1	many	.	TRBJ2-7	CASSSLDWIYEQYF	TGCGCCAGCAGCTCTCTGGACTGGATTTACGAGCAGTACTTC
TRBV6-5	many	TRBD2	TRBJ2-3	CASSRSGGSLSTDTQYF	TGTGCCAGCAGTAGAAGCGGGGGGAGCCTTAGCACAGATACGCAGTATTTT
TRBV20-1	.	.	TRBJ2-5	CSARDPLGLSRETQYF	TGCAGTGCTAGAGATCCACTGGGACTCAGTAGAGAGACCCAGTACTTC
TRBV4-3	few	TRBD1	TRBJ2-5	CASSPGQGGFQETQYF	TGCGCCAGCAGCCCCGGACAGGGCGGGTTCCAAGAGACCCAGTACTTC
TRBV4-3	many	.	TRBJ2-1	CASSQDPKGSYNEQFF	TGCGCCAGCAGCCAAGACCCTAAAGGGAGCTACAATGAGCAGTTCTTC
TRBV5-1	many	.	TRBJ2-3	CASSLSVTYGADTQYF	TGCGCCAGCAGCCTCTCCGTGACTTATGGGGCAGATACGCAGTATTTT
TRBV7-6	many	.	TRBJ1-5	CASSLALAQNINQPQHF	TGTGCCAGCAGCTTAGCGCTCGCACAAAACATTAATCAGCCCCAGCATTTT
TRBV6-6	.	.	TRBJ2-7	CASSYEGYEQYF	TGTGCCAGCAGTTACGAGGGGTACGAGCAGTACTTC
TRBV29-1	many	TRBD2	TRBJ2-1	CSEGLAGGYNEQFF	TGCAGCGAGGGACTAGCGGGGGGCTACAATGAGCAGTTCTTC
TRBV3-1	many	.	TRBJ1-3	CASSQFPGNTIYF	TGTGCCAGCAGCCAATTCCCTGGAAACACCATATATTTT
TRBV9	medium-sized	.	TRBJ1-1	CASSPTGTSEAFF	TGTGCCAGCTCCCCCACAGGGACCTCTGAAGCTTTCTTT
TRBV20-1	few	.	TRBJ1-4	CSASWKDEKLFF	TGCAGTGCTTCTTGGAAGGATGAAAAACTGTTTTTT
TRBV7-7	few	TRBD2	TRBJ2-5	CASSLRPSGGDQETQYF	TGTGCTAGCAGCTTACGTCCTAGCGGAGGGGACCAAGAGACCCAGTACTTC
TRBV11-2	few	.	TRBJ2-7	CASSPSPRLSYEQYF	TGTGCCAGCAGCCCTAGCCCCCGGTTGTCCTACGAGCAGTACTTC
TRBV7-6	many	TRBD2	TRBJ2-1	CASSLGTSYHEQFF	TGTGCCAGCAGCCTCGGGACTAGCTACCATGAGCAGTTCTTC
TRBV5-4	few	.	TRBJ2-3	CASSLEPQRGQYF	TGTGCCAGCAGCTTGGAGCCCCAAAGGGGGCAGTATTTT
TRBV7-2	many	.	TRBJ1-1	CASSLVGNTEAFF	TGTGCCAGCAGCTTAGTAGGGAACACTGAAGCTTTCTTT
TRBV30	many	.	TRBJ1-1	CAWKWDMNTEAFF	TGTGCCTGGAAGTGGGACATGAACACTGAAGCTTTCTTT
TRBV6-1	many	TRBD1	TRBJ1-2	CASSEALTGDGYTF	TGTGCCAGCAGTGAAGCGTTGACAGGGGACGGCTACACCTTC
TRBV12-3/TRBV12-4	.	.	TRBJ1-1	CASSLGDTEAFF	TGTGCCAGCAGTTTGGGCGACACTGAAGCTTTCTTT
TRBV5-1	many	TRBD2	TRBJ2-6	CASSPRLAGPSSGANVLTF	TGCGCCAGCAGCCCCAGACTAGCGGGGCCGTCCTCTGGGGCCAACGTCCTGACTTTC
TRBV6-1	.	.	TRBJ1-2	CASSPRAATYVNGYTF	TGTGCCAGCAGTCCCCGTGCAGCCACCTACGTAAATGGCTACACCTTC
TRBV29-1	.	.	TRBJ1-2	CSAQEGTAYGYTF	TGCAGCGCCCAAGAGGGCACAGCATACGGCTACACCTTC
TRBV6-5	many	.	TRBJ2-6	CASSFWAGANVLTF	TGTGCCAGCAGTTTCTGGGCTGGGGCCAACGTCCTGACTTTC